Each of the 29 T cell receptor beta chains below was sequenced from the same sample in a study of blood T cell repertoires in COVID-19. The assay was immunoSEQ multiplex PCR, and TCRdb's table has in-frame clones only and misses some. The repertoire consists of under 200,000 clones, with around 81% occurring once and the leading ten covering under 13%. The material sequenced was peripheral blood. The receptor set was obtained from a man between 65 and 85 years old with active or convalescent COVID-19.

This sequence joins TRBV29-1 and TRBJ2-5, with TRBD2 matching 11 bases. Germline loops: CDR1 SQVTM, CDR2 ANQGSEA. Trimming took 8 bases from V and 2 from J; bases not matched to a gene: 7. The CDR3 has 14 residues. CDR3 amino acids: CSSTGLAVQETQYF. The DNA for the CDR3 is TGCAGCTCCACGGGACTAGCGGTTCAAGAGACCCAGTACTTC.

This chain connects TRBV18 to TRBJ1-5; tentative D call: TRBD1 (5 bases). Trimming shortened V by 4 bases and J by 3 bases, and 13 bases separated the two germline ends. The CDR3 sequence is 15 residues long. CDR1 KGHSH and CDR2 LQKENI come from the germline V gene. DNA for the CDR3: TGTGCCAGCTCACGCGCAGGCAGGGACAATCAGCCCCAGCATTTT. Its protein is CASSRAGRDNQPQHF. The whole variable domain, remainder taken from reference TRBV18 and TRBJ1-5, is NAGVMQNPRHLVRRRGQEARLRCSPMKGHSHVYWYRQLPEEGLKFMVYLQKENIIDESGMPKERFSAEFPKEGPSILRIQQVVRGDSAAYFCASSRAGRDNQPQHFGDGTRLSIL.

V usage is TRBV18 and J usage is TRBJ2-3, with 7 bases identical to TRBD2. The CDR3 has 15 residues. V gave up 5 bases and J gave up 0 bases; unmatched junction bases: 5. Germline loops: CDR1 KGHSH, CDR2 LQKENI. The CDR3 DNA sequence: TGTGCCAGCTCAAGCCCTAGCGGTAGCACAGATACGCAGTATTTT. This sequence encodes CASSSPSGSTDTQYF.

DNA of the CDR3: TGTGCTAGTGCCTCAACCGGGGGGAGCACTGAAGCTTTCTTT. Translation: CASASTGGSTEAFF. J is TRBJ1-1 and V is TRBV12-5, with D perhaps TRBD1 (5 bases). Trimming pared 7 bases from V and 4 bases from J, leaving 16 bases between. CDR3 size: 14 residues. CDR1 is LGHNT, CDR2 FRNRAP, per germline.

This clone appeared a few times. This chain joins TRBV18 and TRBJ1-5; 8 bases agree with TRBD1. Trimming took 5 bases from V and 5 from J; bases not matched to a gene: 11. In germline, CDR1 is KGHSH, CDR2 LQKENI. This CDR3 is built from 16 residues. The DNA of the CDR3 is TGTGCCAGCTCAGCCCTACGGACAGGGTCGGATCAGCCCCAGCATTTT. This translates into CASSALRTGSDQPQHF.

CDR3 coding DNA: TGTGCCAGCAGCCAAGCGGGCGGGGGCCATCAGCCCCAGCATTTT. Residues: CASSQAGGGHQPQHF. The chain employs TRBV3-1 (or the pseudogene TRBV3-2) and TRBJ1-5, with D perhaps TRBD1 (6 bases). The CDR3 runs 15 residues. Trimming cost V 1 base and J 5 bases, with 12 bases left between them. Germline lookup yields CDR1 LGHDT and CDR2 YNNKEL (reference sequence).

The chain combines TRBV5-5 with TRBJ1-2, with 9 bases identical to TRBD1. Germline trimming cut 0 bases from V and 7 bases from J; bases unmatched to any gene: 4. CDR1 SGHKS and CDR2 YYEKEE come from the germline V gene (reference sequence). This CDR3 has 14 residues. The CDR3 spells CASSLDRGRGGYTF. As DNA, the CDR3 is TGTGCCAGCAGCTTGGACAGGGGGCGGGGTGGCTACACCTTC.

The CDR3 reads CASSLGQGGNSPLHF. Here the CDR3 DNA reads TGTGCCAGCAGTTTGGGACAGGGGGGCAATTCACCCCTCCACTTT. The chain employs TRBV28 and TRBJ1-6; 11 positions agree with TRBD1. Germline V gene sequence: CDR1 MDHEN, CDR2 SYDVKM. This CDR3 has 15 residues. J lost 7 bases, V lost 3 bases, and 2 bases had no gene match.

Here the CDR3 reads CASSLGVFTVSTDTQYF. The CDR3 bases are TGCGCCAGCAGCTTGGGTGTGTTTACCGTGAGTACAGATACGCAGTATTTT. J is TRBJ2-3 and V is TRBV5-1; no reliable D call. V lost 0 bases to trimming and J lost 3 bases, with 17 bases between them. This CDR3 spans 17 amino acids. The germline V gene has CDR1 SGHRS and CDR2 YFSETQ.

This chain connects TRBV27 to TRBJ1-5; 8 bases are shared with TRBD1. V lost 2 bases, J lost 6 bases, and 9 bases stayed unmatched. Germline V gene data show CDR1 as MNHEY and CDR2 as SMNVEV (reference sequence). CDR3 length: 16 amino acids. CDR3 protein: CASSLVAQGAGQPQHF. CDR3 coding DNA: TGTGCCAGCAGTTTAGTGGCTCAGGGGGCTGGTCAGCCCCAGCATTTT.

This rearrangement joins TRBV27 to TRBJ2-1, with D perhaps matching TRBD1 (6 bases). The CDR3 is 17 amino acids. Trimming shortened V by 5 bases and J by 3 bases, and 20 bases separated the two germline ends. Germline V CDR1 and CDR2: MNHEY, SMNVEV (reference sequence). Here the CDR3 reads CASSTRQVEGVYNEQFF. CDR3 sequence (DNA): TGTGCCAGCAGTACTCGACAAGTCGAGGGGGTCTACAATGAGCAGTTCTTC.

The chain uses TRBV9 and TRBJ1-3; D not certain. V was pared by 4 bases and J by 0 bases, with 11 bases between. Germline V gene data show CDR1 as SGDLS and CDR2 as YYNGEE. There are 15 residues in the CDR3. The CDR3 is CASSSHGDSGNTIYF. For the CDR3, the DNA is TGTGCCAGCAGCTCCCACGGGGACTCTGGAAACACCATATATTTT.

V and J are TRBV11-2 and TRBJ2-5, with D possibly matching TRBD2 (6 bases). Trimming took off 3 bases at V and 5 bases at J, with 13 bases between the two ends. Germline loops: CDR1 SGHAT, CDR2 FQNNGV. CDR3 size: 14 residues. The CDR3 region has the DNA TGTGCCAGCAGCTTGTCGGGGGAGCGCGAGACCCAGTACTTC. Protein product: CASSLSGERETQYF.

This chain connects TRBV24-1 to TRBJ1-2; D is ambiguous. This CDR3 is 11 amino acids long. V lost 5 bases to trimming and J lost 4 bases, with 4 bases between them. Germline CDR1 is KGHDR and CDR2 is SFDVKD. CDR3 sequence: CATSGGYGYTF. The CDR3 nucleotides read TGTGCCACCAGTGGAGGCTATGGCTACACCTTC.

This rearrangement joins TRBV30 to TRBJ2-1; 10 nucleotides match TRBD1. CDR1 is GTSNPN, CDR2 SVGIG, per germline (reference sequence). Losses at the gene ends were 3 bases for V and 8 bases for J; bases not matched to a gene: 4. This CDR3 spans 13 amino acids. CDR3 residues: CAWSAGTGDEQFF. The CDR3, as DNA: TGTGCCTGGAGCGCCGGGACAGGGGATGAGCAGTTCTTC.

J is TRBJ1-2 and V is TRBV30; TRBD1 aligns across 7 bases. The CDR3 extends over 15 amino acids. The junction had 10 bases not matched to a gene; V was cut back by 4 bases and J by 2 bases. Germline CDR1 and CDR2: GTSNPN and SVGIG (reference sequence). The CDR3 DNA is TGTGCCTGGAAGCCGGGACAGTCTTTAAACTATGGCTACACCTTC. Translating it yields CAWKPGQSLNYGYTF.

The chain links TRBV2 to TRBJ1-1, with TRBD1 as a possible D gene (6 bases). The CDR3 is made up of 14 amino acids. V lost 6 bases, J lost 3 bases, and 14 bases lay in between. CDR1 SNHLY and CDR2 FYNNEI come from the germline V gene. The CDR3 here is CASRAGTYYTEAFF. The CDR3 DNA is TGTGCCAGCAGAGCCGGGACATACTACACTGAAGCTTTCTTT.

In DNA form, the CDR3 reads TGTGCCAGCAGTTTATCGAAGGCTAGCGGGTACCAAGAGACCCAGTACTTC. This gives the protein CASSLSKASGYQETQYF. The rearrangement links TRBV27 to TRBJ2-5; TRBD2 aligns across 8 bases. J lost 0 bases, V lost 0 bases, and 6 bases had no gene match. CDR3 size: 17 residues. Per germline, CDR1 MNHEY and CDR2 SMNVEV (reference sequence).

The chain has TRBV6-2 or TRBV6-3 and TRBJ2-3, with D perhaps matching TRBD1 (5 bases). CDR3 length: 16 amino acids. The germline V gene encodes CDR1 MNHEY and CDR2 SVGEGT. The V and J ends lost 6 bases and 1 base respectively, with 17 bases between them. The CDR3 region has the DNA TGTGCCAGCAGCCCGTTTGGACACGACCGCACAGATACGCAGTATTTT. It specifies CASSPFGHDRTDTQYF.

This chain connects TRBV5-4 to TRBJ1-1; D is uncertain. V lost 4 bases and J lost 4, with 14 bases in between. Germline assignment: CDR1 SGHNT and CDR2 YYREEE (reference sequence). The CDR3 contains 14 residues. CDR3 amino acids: CASSPPLGVTEAFF. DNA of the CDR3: TGTGCCAGCAGCCCCCCCCTCGGGGTCACTGAAGCTTTCTTT.

Here the CDR3 reads CASSEVFLLTEAFF. CDR3 coding DNA: TGTGCCAGCAGTGAGGTCTTTCTCCTAACTGAAGCTTTCTTT. This rearrangement joins TRBV2 to TRBJ1-1; D uncertain. V gave up 3 bases and J gave up 5 bases, with 13 bases separating them. This CDR3 region has 14 residues. Germline V gives CDR1 SNHLY, CDR2 FYNNEI.

CDR3 loop: CAISDGRVGTEAFF. The CDR3 DNA reads TGTGCCATCAGTGATGGCAGGGTGGGGACTGAAGCTTTCTTT. The rearrangement joins TRBV10-3 to TRBJ1-1; D may be TRBD1 (5 bases). Germline assignment: CDR1 ENHRY and CDR2 SYGVKD. The CDR3 loop spans 14 amino acids. Trimming pared 3 bases from V and 5 bases from J, leaving 13 bases between.

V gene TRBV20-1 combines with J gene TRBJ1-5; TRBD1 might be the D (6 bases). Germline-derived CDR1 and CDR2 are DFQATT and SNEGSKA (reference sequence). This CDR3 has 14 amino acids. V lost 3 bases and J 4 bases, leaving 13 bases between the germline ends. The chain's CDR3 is CSASPGTRNQPQHF. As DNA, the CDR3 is TGCAGTGCTAGTCCCGGGACAAGAAATCAGCCCCAGCATTTT.

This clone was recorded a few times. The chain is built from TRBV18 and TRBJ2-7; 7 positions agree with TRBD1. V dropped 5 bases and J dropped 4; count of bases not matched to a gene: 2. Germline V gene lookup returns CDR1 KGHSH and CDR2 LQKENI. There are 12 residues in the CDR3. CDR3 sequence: CASSYRGYEQYF. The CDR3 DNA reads TGTGCCAGCTCATACAGGGGATACGAGCAGTACTTC.

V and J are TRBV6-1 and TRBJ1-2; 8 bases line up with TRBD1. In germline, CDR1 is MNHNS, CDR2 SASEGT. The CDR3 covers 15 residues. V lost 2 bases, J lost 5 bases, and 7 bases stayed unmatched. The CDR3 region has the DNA TGTGCCAGCAGTGAAAGCCCGGGACAGGTTTATGGCTACACCTTC. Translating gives CASSESPGQVYGYTF.

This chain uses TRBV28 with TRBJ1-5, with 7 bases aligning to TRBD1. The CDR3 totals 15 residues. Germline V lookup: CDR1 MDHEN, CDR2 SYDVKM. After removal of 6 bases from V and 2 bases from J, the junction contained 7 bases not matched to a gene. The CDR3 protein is CASSAGGPGNQPQHF. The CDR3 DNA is TGTGCCAGCAGCGCAGGGGGACCGGGCAATCAGCCCCAGCATTTT.

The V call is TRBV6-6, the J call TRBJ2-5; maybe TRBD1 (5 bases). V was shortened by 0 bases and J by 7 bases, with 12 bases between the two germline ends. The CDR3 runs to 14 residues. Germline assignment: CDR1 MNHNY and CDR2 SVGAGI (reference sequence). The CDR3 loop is CASSYSDSVRTQYF. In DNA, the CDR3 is TGTGCCAGCAGTTACTCCGACAGTGTTAGGACCCAGTACTTC.

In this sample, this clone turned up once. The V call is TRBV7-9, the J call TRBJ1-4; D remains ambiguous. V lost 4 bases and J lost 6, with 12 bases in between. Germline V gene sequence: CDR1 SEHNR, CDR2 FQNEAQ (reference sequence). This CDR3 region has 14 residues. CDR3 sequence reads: CASSSRSWDEKLFF. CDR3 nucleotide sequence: TGTGCCAGCAGCTCTAGATCGTGGGATGAAAAACTGTTTTTT.

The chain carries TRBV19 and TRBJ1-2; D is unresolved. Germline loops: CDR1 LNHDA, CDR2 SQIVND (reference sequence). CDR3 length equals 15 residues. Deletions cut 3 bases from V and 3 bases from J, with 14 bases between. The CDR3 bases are TGTGCCAGTAGTATCATGGGGAGGCCCCACTATGGCTACACCTTC. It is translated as CASSIMGRPHYGYTF.